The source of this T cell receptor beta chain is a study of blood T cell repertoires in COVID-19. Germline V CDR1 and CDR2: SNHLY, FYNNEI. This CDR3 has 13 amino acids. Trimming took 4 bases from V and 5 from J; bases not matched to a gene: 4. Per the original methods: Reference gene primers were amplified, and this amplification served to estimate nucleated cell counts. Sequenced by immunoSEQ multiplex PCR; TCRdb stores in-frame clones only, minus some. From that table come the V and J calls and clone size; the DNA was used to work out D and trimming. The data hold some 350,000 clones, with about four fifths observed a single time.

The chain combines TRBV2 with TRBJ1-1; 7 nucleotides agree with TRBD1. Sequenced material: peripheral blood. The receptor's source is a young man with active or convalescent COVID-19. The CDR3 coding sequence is TGTGCCAGCAGTGGACAGGGACCAACTGAAGCTTTCTTT. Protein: CASSGQGPTEAFF.